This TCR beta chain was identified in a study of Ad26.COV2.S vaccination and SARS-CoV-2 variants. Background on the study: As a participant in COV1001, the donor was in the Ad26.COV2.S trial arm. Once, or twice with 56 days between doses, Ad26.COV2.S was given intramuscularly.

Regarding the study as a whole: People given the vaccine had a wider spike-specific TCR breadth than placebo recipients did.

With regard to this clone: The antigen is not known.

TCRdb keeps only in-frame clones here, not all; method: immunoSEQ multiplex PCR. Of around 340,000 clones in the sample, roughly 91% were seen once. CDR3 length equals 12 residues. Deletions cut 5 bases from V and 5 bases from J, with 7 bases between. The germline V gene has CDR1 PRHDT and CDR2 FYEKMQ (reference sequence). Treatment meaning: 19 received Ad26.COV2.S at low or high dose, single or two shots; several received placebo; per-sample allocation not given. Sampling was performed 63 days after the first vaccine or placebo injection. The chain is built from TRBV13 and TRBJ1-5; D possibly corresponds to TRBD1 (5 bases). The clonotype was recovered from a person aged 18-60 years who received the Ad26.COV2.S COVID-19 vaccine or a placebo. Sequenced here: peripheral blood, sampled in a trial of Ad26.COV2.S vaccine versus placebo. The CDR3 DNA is TGTGCCAGCAGCGTGGGACATCAGCCCCAGCATTTT. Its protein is CASSVGHQPQHF.